The sample holds many counts of the clone carrying this T cell receptor (beta chain). V lost 6 bases and J 5 bases, leaving 13 bases between the germline ends. This CDR3 spans 12 amino acids. The germline CDR1 and CDR2 sequences are DFQATT and SNEGSKA (reference sequence). TCRdb fed the RACE reads into MiXCR, producing one record per CDR3 protein. The sample has tens of thousands of distinct CDR3 sequences; around a tenth are singletons. Time point defined: patch test 2, 6 weeks after DPC sensitization. Noted treatment: therapeutic diphenylcyclopropenone sensitization with weekly scalp DPC. These data originate in a study of human T cells and chemical hapten exposure.

This chain links TRBV20-1 with TRBJ1-1; no definite D call. This TCR derives from a woman in her forties or fifties with alopecia areata. Some clones in this sample may be carry-over from other donors' samples. Source: whole blood, taken in connection with sensitization to the hapten diphenylcyclopropenone (DPC). The CDR3 spells CSAAYRETEAFF. CDR3 bases: TGCAGTGCGGCATACAGAGAAACTGAAGCTTTCTTT.